The TCR beta chain under discussion was sequenced for a study of blood T cell repertoires in COVID-19. Study-wide background: The study drew acute and convalescent COVID-19 samples from the United States, Italy and Spain. Nucleic acid was either cDNA or gDNA, and it came from T cells, B-cell-depleted T cells, or PBMCs.

Turning to this clone: An end of the junction differs from the germline gene, which may be a read error.

Seattle researchers signed up patients amid active infection and tracked them longitudinally. This CDR3 is 17 amino acids long. Germline assignment: CDR1 MDHEN and CDR2 SYDVKM. In the original workflow: Estimation of nucleated cell counts relied on the amplification of reference gene primers. Sequenced by immunoSEQ multiplex PCR; TCRdb stores in-frame clones only, minus some. The V and J calls and clone size come from that table; D and trimming were worked out from the DNA. The repertoire holds around 300,000 clones, with 75% to 90% as singletons. The sequence derives from a woman in her thirties with COVID-19, enrolled during active disease. The chain recombines TRBV28 with TRBJ1-1; a possible D gene is TRBD1 (5 bases). The sequenced sample consisted of peripheral blood. This CDR3 is CASSSTVQAGPNPEAFF. The CDR3 DNA follows: TGTGCCAGCAGTTCGACCGTCCAGGCGGGACCGAACCCTGAAGCTTTCTTT.